This TCR beta chain emerged from a study of cytomegalovirus exposure and HLA in healthy donors. Study outcomes and limitations: Analysis performed later found roughly 17,000 TCR beta sequences associated with HLA alleles at 0.05 false discovery rate.

With respect to this clone: No antigen is known for it.

The primer mix had 60 Vbeta and 13 Jbeta primers. Repertoires were generated with immunoSEQ multiplex PCR, while TCRdb's copy carries only in-frame clones and drops some. This sample carries just over 150,000 clones, approximately 81% of them seen once, and the ten largest clones take around 2%. The germline V gene encodes CDR1 SGHRS and CDR2 YFSETQ. V gave up 0 bases and J gave up 3 bases; unmatched junction bases: 17. This CDR3 has 19 residues. The origin of this receptor is a man aged 18-30 years in good health and CMV-seronegative. Input material: PBMCs. This sequence joins TRBV5-1 and TRBJ2-7, with 8 bases matching TRBD2. The CDR3 sequence is CASSLDPGRGTYLYYEQYF. The CDR3 nucleotides are TGCGCCAGCAGCTTGGACCCCGGGAGGGGGACATACCTTTACTACGAGCAGTACTTC.